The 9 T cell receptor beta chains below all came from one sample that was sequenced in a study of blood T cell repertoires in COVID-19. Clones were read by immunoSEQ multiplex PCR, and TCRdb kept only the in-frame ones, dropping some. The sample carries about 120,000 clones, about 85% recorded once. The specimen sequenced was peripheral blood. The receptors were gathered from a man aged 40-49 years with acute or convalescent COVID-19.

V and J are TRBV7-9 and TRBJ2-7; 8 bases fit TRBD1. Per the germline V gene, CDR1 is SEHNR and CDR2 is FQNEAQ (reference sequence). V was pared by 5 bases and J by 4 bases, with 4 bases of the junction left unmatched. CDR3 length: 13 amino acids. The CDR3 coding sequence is TGTGCCAGCAGCCGGGACAGGCCGTACGAGCAGTACTTC. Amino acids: CASSRDRPYEQYF.

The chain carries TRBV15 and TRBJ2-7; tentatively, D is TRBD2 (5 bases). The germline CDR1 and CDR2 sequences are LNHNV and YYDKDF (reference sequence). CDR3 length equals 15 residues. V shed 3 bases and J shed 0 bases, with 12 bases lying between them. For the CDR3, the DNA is TGTGCCACCAGCAGCCAACCAACTAGCTCCTACGAGCAGTACTTC. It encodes CATSSQPTSSYEQYF.

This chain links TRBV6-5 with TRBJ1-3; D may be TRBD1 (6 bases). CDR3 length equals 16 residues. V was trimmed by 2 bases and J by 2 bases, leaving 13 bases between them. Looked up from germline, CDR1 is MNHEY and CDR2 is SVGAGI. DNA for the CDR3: TGTGCCAGCAGTTACGACAGGAGTTCGGCTGGAAACACCATATATTTT. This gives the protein CASSYDRSSAGNTIYF.

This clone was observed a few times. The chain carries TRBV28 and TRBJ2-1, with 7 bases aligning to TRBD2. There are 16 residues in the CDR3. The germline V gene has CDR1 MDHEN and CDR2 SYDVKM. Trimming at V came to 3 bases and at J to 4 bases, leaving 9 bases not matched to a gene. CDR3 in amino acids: CASSFPRTRGYNEQFF. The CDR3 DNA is TGTGCCAGCAGTTTCCCTAGGACTAGAGGGTACAATGAGCAGTTCTTC.

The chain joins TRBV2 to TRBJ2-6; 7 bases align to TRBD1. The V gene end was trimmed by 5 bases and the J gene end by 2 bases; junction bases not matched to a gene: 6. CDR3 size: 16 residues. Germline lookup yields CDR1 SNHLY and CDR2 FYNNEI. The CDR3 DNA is TGTGCCAGCAGTCGCTCAGGGGGACCTGGGGCCAACGTCCTGACTTTC. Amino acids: CASSRSGGPGANVLTF.

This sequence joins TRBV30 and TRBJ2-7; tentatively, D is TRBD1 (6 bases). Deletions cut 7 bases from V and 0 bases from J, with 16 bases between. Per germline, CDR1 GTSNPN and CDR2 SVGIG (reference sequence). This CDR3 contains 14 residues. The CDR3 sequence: CAFYRQGISYEQYF. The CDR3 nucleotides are TGTGCCTTCTACCGGCAGGGGATCTCCTACGAGCAGTACTTC.

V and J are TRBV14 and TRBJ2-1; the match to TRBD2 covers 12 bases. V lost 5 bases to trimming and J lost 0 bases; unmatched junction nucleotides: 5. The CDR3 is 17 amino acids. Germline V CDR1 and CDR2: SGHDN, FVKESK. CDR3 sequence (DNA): TGTGCCAGCAGCTCGACTAGCGGGGGCAGCTCCTACAATGAGCAGTTCTTC. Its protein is CASSSTSGGSSYNEQFF.

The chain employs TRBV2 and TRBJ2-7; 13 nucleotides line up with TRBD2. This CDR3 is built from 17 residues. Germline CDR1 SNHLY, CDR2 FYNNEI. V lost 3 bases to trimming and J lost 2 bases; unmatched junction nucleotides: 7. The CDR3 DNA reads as TGTGCCAGCAGTGAGGGGGCCGGGACTAGCGGGGCCTACGAGCAGTACTTC. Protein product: CASSEGAGTSGAYEQYF.

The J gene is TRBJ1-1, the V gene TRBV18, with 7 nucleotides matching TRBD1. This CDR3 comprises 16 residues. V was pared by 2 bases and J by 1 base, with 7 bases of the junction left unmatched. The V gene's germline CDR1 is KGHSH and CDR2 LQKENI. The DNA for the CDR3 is TGTGCCAGCTCACCAGTCTCGGGACAGACGAACACTGAAGCTTTCTTT. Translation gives CASSPVSGQTNTEAFF.